This T cell receptor (beta chain) was recovered during a study of cytomegalovirus exposure and HLA in healthy donors. Study summary: Approximately 200 million T cells yielded approximately 110 million unique TCR beta sequences in earlier analysis.

Whole-study results and caveats: Among TCR beta chains, those listed as cytomegalovirus-associated numbered over 150. Reportedly, TCR beta sequences accurately predicted HLA-A and HLA-B alleles in most subjects.

Comment on this clone: Antigen unknown.

The PCR made use of 60 Vbeta and 13 Jbeta primers. Profiling relied on immunoSEQ multiplex PCR, and the TCRdb table lists in-frame clones only, not all of them. The table has around 140,000 clones, 82% seen once. Each donor's status was that of a healthy bone marrow donor. The receptor was isolated from a woman between 50 and 59 years old in good health and CMV-seropositive. Sequenced: PBMCs.

CDR3 residues: CASSRSPGNTIYF. The CDR3 DNA sequence: TGTGCCAGCAGCAGAAGTCCTGGAAACACCATATATTTT. The chain combines TRBV28 with TRBJ1-3; D not certain. The CDR3 loop spans 13 amino acids. Trimming cost V 6 bases and J 2 bases, with 8 bases left between them. Germline lookup yields CDR1 MDHEN and CDR2 SYDVKM.